A single sample gave rise to the 27 T cell receptor beta chains below, sequenced in a study of cytomegalovirus exposure and HLA in healthy donors. TCRdb keeps only in-frame clones here, not all; method: immunoSEQ multiplex PCR. Of tens of thousands of clones listed, 85% to 95% are singletons. The sample taken for sequencing was PBMCs. These receptors all stem from a woman between 18 and 29 years old in good health and CMV-seropositive.

This clone was counted once. The CDR3 here is CASRASTSDRADYGYTF. CDR3 in DNA: TGTGCCAGCAGAGCCTCTACATCGGACAGGGCGGACTATGGCTACACCTTC. V usage is TRBV6-4 and J usage is TRBJ1-2, with 8 nucleotides matching TRBD1. Germline trimming cut 6 bases from V and 3 bases from J; bases unmatched to any gene: 15. CDR1 is MRHNA, CDR2 SNTAGT, per germline. This CDR3 has 17 amino acids.

This chain links TRBV7-9 with TRBJ1-1; 10 bases are shared with TRBD1. The CDR3 loop spans 15 amino acids. The J segment lost 11 bases and the V segment lost 5 bases, leaving 14 bases of the junction unmatched. Germline CDR1 is SEHNR and CDR2 is FQNEAQ (reference sequence). The CDR3 DNA sequence: TGTGCCAGCAGCCATTTCCGGGACAGGGGTCTTCGGGCTTTCTTT. This codes for CASSHFRDRGLRAFF.

The gene calls are TRBV5-1 and TRBJ2-7, with TRBD1 matching 7 bases. The CDR3 totals 15 residues. Trimming cost V 4 bases and J 5 bases; bases outside gene matches: 12. The germline gives CDR1 SGHRS, CDR2 YFSETQ. The CDR3 loop is CASSARQGVGNEQYF. The CDR3 nucleotides read TGCGCCAGCAGCGCGCGACAGGGTGTCGGAAACGAGCAGTACTTC. Supplemented by reference TRBV5-1 and TRBJ2-7, the full variable domain reads KAGVTQTPRYLIKTRGQQVTLSCSPISGHRSVSWYQQTPGQGLQFLFEYFSETQRNKGNFPGRFSGRQFSNSRSEMNVSTLELGDSALYLCASSARQGVGNEQYFGPGTRLTVT.

This sequence joins TRBV6-6 and TRBJ1-4, with a weak D call TRBD1 (5 bases). V was shortened by 6 bases and J by 6 bases, with 20 bases between the two germline ends. The CDR3 spans 16 residues. Germline assignment: CDR1 MNHNY and CDR2 SVGAGI (reference sequence). The CDR3 here is CASSRISGVSDEKLFF. CDR3 nucleotides: TGTGCCAGCAGCCGTATCTCGGGGGTGAGCGATGAAAAACTGTTTTTT.

The V and J genes are TRBV7-2 and TRBJ2-7, with TRBD2 as a possible D gene (7 bases). Germline V gives CDR1 SGHTA, CDR2 FQGNSA. V was pared by 1 base and J by 6 bases, with 16 bases between. This CDR3 region has 15 residues. The CDR3 bases are TGTGCCAGCAGCTTAGTGGGGGGGGCGTTCGGCGAGCAGTACTTC. Protein: CASSLVGGAFGEQYF.

The chain couples TRBV10-2 to TRBJ2-3, with 9 bases that match TRBD1. Unmatched junction bases numbered 5, after V lost 6 bases and J lost 4 bases. The CDR3 is 14 amino acids. Germline lookup yields CDR1 WSHSY and CDR2 SAAADI. In DNA form, the CDR3 reads TGCGCCAGCAGCGGGACAGGGAGGGCAGATACGCAGTATTTT. Translating it yields CASSGTGRADTQYF.

This clone was counted a single time. The gene calls are TRBV4-1 and TRBJ1-5, with TRBD1 as a possible D gene (5 bases). V was trimmed by 0 bases and J by 6 bases, leaving 12 bases between them. The germline V gene has CDR1 MGHRA and CDR2 YSYEKL. CDR3 size: 15 residues. The CDR3 DNA reads TGCGCCAGCAGCCAAGACCCCAGGGTGGTTCAGCCCCAGCATTTT. This sequence encodes CASSQDPRVVQPQHF.

The chain uses TRBV27 and TRBJ2-3; D might be TRBD2 (6 bases). This CDR3 contains 15 residues. CDR1 is MNHEY and CDR2 is SMNVEV in the germline V gene (reference sequence). The ends were cut back, 3 bases at V and 6 bases at J, with 16 bases in the middle. The CDR3 protein is CASSFGGRGVDTQYF. CDR3 sequence (DNA): TGTGCCAGCAGTTTCGGGGGACGAGGGGTTGATACGCAGTATTTT.

The gene calls are TRBV7-9 and TRBJ2-7; a possible D gene is TRBD1 (5 bases). V dropped 5 bases and J dropped 5 bases, with 13 bases sitting between them. CDR3 length: 13 amino acids. CDR1 and CDR2 from the germline V gene are SEHNR and FQNEAQ (reference sequence). The CDR3 loop is CASSHDPQDEQYF. CDR3 sequence (DNA): TGTGCCAGCAGCCACGACCCACAGGACGAGCAGTACTTC.

The CDR3 DNA is TGTGCCAGCAGCCAGGCCAGATCTAACTATGGCTACACCTTC. Protein product: CASSQARSNYGYTF. The chain carries TRBV14 and TRBJ1-2; D gene unclear. This CDR3 is built from 14 residues. Looked up from germline, CDR1 is SGHDN and CDR2 is FVKESK. V was clipped by 3 bases and J by 0 bases, with 8 bases between them.

The chain employs TRBV9 and TRBJ2-1, with TRBD2 matching over 14 bases. J lost 7 bases, V lost 1 base, and 10 bases had no gene match. Germline CDR1 and CDR2: SGDLS and YYNGEE. The CDR3 contains 18 residues. The CDR3 DNA follows: TGTGCCAGCAGCGTAACTGGGACTAGCGGGGGAGAAGGTAATGAGCAGTTCTTC. Translation: CASSVTGTSGGEGNEQFF.

Here the CDR3 reads CASTTGSRDRSFYEQYF. Here the CDR3 DNA reads TGTGCCAGCACTACCGGGTCGCGGGACAGGAGTTTCTACGAGCAGTACTTC. The V and J genes are TRBV27 and TRBJ2-7, with 8 bases matching TRBD1. The CDR3 is 17 residues long. Germline values: CDR1 MNHEY, CDR2 SMNVEV (reference sequence). J gave up 3 bases and V 7 bases, and 17 bases lay outside the gene matches.

The chain employs TRBV28 and TRBJ1-2, with no clear D. The CDR3 runs 14 residues. Germline values: CDR1 MDHEN, CDR2 SYDVKM. Trimming shortened V by 5 bases and J by 2 bases, and 12 bases separated the two germline ends. The CDR3 region has the DNA TGTGCCAGCAGTACCGGGGAGTGGAACTATGGCTACACCTTC. Translated, it gives CASSTGEWNYGYTF.

This clone was recorded a few times. The chain joins TRBV27 to TRBJ2-5; D remains unclear. The ends were cut back, 0 bases at V and 1 base at J, with 12 bases in the middle. This CDR3 has 16 amino acids. Germline V gene lookup returns CDR1 MNHEY and CDR2 SMNVEV (reference sequence). The chain's CDR3 is CASSLSVLSSQETQYF. The CDR3 DNA sequence: TGTGCCAGCAGTTTATCCGTTCTGTCGTCCCAAGAGACCCAGTACTTC.

The chain combines TRBV28 with TRBJ2-3, with D unclear. Germline assignment: CDR1 MDHEN and CDR2 SYDVKM. V was pared by 5 bases and J by 6 bases, with 12 bases between. The CDR3 is 13 amino acids. The CDR3 region is CASSPDTHDTQYF. The CDR3 region has the DNA TGTGCCAGCAGTCCTGACACGCACGATACGCAGTATTTT.

The chain is built from TRBV11-2 and TRBJ2-1; 8 positions agree with TRBD2. From germline, CDR1 is SGHAT and CDR2 FQNNGV. This CDR3 is 15 amino acids long. With V trimmed by 4 bases and J by 2 bases, 4 bases remained unmatched. CDR3: CASSSTSGPYNEQFF. The CDR3 nucleotides are TGTGCCAGCAGCTCTACTAGCGGCCCCTACAATGAGCAGTTCTTC.

This clone came up once. The rearrangement uses TRBV2 and TRBJ2-1, with TRBD2 identical over 8 bases. Germline loops: CDR1 SNHLY, CDR2 FYNNEI. The CDR3 has 13 residues. Trimming removed 3 bases from V and 8 bases from J; junction bases left unmatched: 3. The CDR3 DNA follows: TGTGCCAGCAGTGACTTGCGGGAGGATGAGCAGTTCTTC. This encodes CASSDLREDEQFF.

This clone was recorded a few times. This sequence joins TRBV28 and TRBJ2-7; 7 bases are shared with TRBD1. CDR1 MDHEN and CDR2 SYDVKM come from the germline V gene. V dropped 5 bases and J dropped 6; count of bases not matched to a gene: 10. The CDR3 consists of 14 residues. CDR3 loop: CASSTRDSPSEQYF. The CDR3 DNA is TGTGCCAGCAGTACCAGGGACAGCCCGTCCGAGCAGTACTTC.

This rearrangement joins TRBV11-3 to TRBJ2-7; 9 bases agree with TRBD1. CDR1 and CDR2 from the germline V gene are SGHNT and YENEEA. The junction had 7 bases not matched to a gene; V was cut back by 5 bases and J by 2 bases. This CDR3 comprises 15 residues. As DNA, the CDR3 is TGTGCCAGCAGCCCGGGACAGGGATCAACCTACGAGCAGTACTTC. This sequence encodes CASSPGQGSTYEQYF.

This clone has only a few counts. The chain has TRBV6-1 and TRBJ1-6, with a possible D match to TRBD1 (6 bases). This CDR3 comprises 14 residues. The germline CDR1 and CDR2 sequences are MNHNS and SASEGT. V dropped 4 bases and J dropped 6 bases, with 10 bases sitting between them. The CDR3 coding sequence is TGTGCCAGCAGTGGGGACACGACTAATTCACCCCTCCACTTT. It translates to CASSGDTTNSPLHF.

J is TRBJ1-1 and V is TRBV7-2; 9 positions match TRBD1. Losses at the gene ends were 3 bases for V and 3 bases for J; bases not matched to a gene: 2. The CDR3 spans 14 residues. Germline CDR1 and CDR2: SGHTA and FQGNSA. Here the CDR3 reads CASSLGTGHTEAFF. The DNA of the CDR3 is TGTGCCAGCAGCTTGGGGACAGGGCACACTGAAGCTTTCTTT.

The chain is built from TRBV9 and TRBJ2-7; D is perhaps TRBD2 (6 bases). Looked up from germline, CDR1 is SGDLS and CDR2 is YYNGEE. V lost 4 bases and J 5 bases, leaving 22 bases between the germline ends. This CDR3 has 16 amino acids. The CDR3 is CASSSALRGTRHEQYF. Here the CDR3 DNA reads TGTGCCAGCAGCTCCGCCCTCCGGGGGACCCGGCACGAGCAGTACTTC.

The chain couples TRBV27 to TRBJ2-1; 7 nucleotides agree with TRBD2. J lost 3 bases, V lost 9 bases, and 17 bases had no gene match. CDR1 and CDR2 (germline): MNHEY, SMNVEV (reference sequence). The CDR3 contains 17 residues. CDR3 in amino acids: CASNKALVGGIYNEQFF. The CDR3 coding sequence is TGTGCCAGTAACAAAGCGCTAGTGGGAGGGATCTACAATGAGCAGTTCTTC.

The chain uses TRBV7-2 and TRBJ1-2, with a weak D call TRBD1 (6 bases). Trimming stripped 3 bases from V and 2 bases from J, with 13 bases between. From germline, CDR1 is SGHTA and CDR2 FQGNSA. This CDR3 spans 15 amino acids. Here the CDR3 DNA reads TGTGCCAGCAGCTTGTCGTTTAGGGGGAACTATGGCTACACCTTC. Translated: CASSLSFRGNYGYTF.

The rearrangement links TRBV15 to TRBJ2-1; D perhaps matches TRBD2 (6 bases). The CDR3 extends over 13 amino acids. V lost 0 bases and J lost 12, with 12 bases in between. CDR1 and CDR2 from the germline V gene are LNHNV and YYDKDF (reference sequence). Here the CDR3 reads CATSRDLEGGQFF. The CDR3 nucleotides read TGTGCCACCAGCAGAGATCTGGAGGGCGGGCAGTTCTTC.

V and J are TRBV19 and TRBJ2-6; D is possibly TRBD1 (5 bases). The V gene lost 3 bases and the J gene lost 0 bases, with 18 bases spanning the gap. Germline V gives CDR1 LNHDA, CDR2 SQIVND (reference sequence). This CDR3 comprises 19 residues. In DNA form, the CDR3 reads TGTGCCAGTAGTATCCCGCCGACAGCGACCGTCTCTGGGGCCAACGTCCTGACTTTC. Its protein is CASSIPPTATVSGANVLTF.

This chain connects TRBV18 to TRBJ2-2, with TRBD2 identical over 8 bases. Germline CDR1 is KGHSH and CDR2 is LQKENI. This CDR3 has 16 amino acids. Trimming at V came to 3 bases and at J to 6 bases, leaving 9 bases not matched to a gene. CDR3 DNA sequence: TGTGCCAGCTCACCGCGGAGCGGGAGATTGGCCGGGGAGCTGTTTTTT. Residues: CASSPRSGRLAGELFF.